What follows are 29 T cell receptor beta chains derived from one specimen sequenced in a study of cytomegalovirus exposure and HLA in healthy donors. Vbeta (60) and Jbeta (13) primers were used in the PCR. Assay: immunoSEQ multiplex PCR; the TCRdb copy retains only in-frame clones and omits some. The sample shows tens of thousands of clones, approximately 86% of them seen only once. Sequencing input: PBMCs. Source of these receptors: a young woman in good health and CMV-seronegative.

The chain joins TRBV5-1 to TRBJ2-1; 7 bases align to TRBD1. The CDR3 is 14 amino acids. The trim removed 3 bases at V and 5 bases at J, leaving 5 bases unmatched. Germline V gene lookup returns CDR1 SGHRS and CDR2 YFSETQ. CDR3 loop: CASSSTGAHNEQFF. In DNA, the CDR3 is TGCGCCAGCAGCTCTACAGGGGCCCACAATGAGCAGTTCTTC. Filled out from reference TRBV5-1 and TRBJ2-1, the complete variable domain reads KAGVTQTPRYLIKTRGQQVTLSCSPISGHRSVSWYQQTPGQGLQFLFEYFSETQRNKGNFPGRFSGRQFSNSRSEMNVSTLELGDSALYLCASSSTGAHNEQFFGPGTRLTVL.

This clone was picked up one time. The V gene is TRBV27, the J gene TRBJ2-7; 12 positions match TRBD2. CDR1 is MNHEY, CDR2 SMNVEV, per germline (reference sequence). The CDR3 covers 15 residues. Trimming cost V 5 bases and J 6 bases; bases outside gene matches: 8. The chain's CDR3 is CASSLRLAGGREQYF. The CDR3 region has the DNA TGTGCCAGCAGTCTGCGGCTAGCGGGAGGGCGCGAGCAGTACTTC.

This CDR3 is CASSLAPTNTGELFF. CDR3 coding DNA: TGCGCCAGCAGCTTGGCGCCTACGAACACCGGGGAGCTGTTTTTT. The chain links TRBV5-1 to TRBJ2-2; D unresolved. V shed 0 bases and J shed 0 bases, with 6 bases lying between them. The CDR3 extends over 15 amino acids. Germline CDR1 reads SGHRS; CDR2 reads YFSETQ. Filled out from reference TRBV5-1 and TRBJ2-2, the complete variable domain reads KAGVTQTPRYLIKTRGQQVTLSCSPISGHRSVSWYQQTPGQGLQFLFEYFSETQRNKGNFPGRFSGRQFSNSRSEMNVSTLELGDSALYLCASSLAPTNTGELFFGEGSRLTVL.

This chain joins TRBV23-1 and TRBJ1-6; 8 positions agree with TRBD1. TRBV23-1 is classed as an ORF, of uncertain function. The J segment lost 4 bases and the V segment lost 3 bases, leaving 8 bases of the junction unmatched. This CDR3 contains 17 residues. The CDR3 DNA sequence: TGCGCCAGCAGTCACCAGATGGACAGGGAGTATAATTCACCCCTCCACTTT. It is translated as CASSHQMDREYNSPLHF.

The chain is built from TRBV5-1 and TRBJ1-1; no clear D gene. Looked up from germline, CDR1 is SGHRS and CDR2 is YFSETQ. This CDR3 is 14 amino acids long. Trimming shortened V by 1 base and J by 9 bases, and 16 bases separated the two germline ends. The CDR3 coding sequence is TGCGCCAGCAGCTTGTTGGCCCATACCCAAAAAGCTTTCTTT. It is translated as CASSLLAHTQKAFF.

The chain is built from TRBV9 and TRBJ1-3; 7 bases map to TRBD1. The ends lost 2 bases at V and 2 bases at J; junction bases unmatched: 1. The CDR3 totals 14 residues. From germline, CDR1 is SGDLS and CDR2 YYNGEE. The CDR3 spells CASSVGQTGNTIYF. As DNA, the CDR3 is TGTGCCAGCAGCGTGGGACAGACTGGAAACACCATATATTTT.

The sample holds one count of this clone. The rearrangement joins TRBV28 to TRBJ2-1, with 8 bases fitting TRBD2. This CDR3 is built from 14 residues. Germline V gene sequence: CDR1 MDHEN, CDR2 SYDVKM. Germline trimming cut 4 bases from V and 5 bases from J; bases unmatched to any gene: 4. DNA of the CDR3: TGTGCCAGCAGTTACGCGGGGGGTCACAATGAGCAGTTCTTC. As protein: CASSYAGGHNEQFF.

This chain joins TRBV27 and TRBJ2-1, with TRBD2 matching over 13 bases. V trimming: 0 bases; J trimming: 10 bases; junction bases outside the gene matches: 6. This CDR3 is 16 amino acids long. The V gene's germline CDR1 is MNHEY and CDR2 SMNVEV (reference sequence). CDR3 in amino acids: CASSLSRLAGGKEQFF. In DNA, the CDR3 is TGTGCCAGCAGTTTATCGCGACTAGCGGGGGGTAAGGAGCAGTTCTTC.

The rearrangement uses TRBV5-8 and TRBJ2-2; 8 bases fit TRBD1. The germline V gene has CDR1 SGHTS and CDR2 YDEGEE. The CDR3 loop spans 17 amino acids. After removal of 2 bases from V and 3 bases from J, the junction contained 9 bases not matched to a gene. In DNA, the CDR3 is TGTGCCAGCAGCTTACGAAAAGGGACAGGCTACACCGGGGAGCTGTTTTTT. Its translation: CASSLRKGTGYTGELFF.

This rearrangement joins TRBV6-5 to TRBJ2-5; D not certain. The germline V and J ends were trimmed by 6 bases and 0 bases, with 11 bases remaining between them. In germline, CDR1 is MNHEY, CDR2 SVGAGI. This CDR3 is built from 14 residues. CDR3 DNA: TGTGCCAGCAGCTCACTCACGTACCAAGAGACCCAGTACTTC. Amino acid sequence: CASSSLTYQETQYF.

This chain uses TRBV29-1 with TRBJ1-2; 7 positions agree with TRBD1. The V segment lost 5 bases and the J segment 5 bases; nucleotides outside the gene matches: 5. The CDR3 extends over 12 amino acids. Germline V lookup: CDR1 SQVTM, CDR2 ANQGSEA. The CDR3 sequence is CSVPGGWYGYTF. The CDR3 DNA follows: TGCAGCGTTCCAGGGGGTTGGTATGGCTACACCTTC.

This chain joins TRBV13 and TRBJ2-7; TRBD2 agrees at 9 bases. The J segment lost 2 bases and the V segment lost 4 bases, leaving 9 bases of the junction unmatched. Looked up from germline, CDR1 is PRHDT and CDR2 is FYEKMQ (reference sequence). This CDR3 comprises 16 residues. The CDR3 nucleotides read TGTGCCAGCAGCTATTTCTTAGCGGGAGAAGCCTACGAGCAGTACTTC. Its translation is CASSYFLAGEAYEQYF.

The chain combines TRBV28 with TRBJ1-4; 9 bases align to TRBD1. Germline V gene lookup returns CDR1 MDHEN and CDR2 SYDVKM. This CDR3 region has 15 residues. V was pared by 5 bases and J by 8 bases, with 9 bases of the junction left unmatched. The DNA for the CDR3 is TGTGCCAGCAGTCCATCCGGGACAGGGAGCGAAAAACTGTTTTTT. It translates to CASSPSGTGSEKLFF.

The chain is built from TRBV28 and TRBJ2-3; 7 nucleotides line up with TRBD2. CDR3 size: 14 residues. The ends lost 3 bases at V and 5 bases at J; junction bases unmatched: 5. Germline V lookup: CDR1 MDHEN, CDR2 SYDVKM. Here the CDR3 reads CASSLAGEVDTQYF. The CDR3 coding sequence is TGTGCCAGCAGTTTGGCGGGAGAGGTAGATACGCAGTATTTT. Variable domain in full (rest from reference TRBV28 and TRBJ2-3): DVKVTQSSRYLVKRTGEKVFLECVQDMDHENMFWYRQDPGLGLRLIYFSYDVKMKEKGDIPEGYSVSREKKERFSLILESASTNQTSMYLCASSLAGEVDTQYFGPGTRLTVL.

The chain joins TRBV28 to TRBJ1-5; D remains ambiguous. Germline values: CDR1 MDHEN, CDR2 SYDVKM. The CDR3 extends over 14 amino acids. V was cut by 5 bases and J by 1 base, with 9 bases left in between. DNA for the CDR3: TGTGCCAGCAGTGCCTTTGAGAGCAATCAGCCCCAGCATTTT. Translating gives CASSAFESNQPQHF.

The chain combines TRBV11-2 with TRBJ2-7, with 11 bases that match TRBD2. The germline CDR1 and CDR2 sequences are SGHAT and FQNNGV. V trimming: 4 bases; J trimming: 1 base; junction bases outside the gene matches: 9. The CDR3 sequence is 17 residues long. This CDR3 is CASSWFQGLAESYEQYF. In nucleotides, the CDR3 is TGTGCCAGCAGCTGGTTCCAGGGACTAGCGGAGTCCTACGAGCAGTACTTC.

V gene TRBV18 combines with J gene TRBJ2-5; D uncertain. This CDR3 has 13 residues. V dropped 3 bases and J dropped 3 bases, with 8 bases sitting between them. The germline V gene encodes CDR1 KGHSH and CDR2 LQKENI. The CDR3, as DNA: TGTGCCAGCTCACCTACTTTGGAAGAGACCCAGTACTTC. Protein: CASSPTLEETQYF.

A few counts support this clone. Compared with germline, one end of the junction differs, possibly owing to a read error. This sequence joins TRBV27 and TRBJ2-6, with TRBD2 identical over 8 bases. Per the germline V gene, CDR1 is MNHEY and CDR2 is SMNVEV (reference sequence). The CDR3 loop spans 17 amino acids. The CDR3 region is CASSLSTSASGANGLTF. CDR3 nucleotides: TGTGCCAGCAGTTTATCGACTAGCGCATCTGGGGCCAACGGCCTGACTTTC.

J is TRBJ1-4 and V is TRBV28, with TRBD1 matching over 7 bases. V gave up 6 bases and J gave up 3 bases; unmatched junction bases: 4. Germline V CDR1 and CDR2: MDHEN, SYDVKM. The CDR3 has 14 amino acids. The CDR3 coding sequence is TGTGCCAGCAGATTCGGGACAGCTAATGAAAAACTGTTTTTT. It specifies CASRFGTANEKLFF.

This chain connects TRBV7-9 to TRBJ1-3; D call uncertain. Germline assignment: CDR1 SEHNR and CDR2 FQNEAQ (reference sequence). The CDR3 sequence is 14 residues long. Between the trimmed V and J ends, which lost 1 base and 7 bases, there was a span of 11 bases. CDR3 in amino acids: CASSLGLSGNTIYF. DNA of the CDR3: TGTGCCAGCAGCTTAGGGCTTTCGGGGAACACCATATATTTT.

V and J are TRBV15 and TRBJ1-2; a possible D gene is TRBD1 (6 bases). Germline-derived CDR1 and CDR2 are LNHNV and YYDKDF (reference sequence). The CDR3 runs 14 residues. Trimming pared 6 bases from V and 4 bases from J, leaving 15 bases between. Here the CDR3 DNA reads TGTGCCACCAGGAAACAGGGTTGGGGCTATGGCTACACCTTC. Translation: CATRKQGWGYGYTF.

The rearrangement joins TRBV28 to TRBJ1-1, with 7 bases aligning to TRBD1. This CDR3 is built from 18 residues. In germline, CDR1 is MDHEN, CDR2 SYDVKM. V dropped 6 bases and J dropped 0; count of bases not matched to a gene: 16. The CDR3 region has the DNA TGTGCCAGCAGCCTCGTTCAGACAGGGAGTACTATGAACACTGAAGCTTTCTTT. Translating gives CASSLVQTGSTMNTEAFF.

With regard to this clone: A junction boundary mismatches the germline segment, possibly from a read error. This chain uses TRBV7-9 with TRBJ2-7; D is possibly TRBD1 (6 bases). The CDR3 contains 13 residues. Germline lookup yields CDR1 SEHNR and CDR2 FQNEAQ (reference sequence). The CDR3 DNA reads TGTTCCAGCAGTACAGGGTTTTCCTACGAGCAGTACTTC. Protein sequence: CSSSTGFSYEQYF. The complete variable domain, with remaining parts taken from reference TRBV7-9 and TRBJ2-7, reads DTGVSQNPRHKITKRGQNVTFRCDPISEHNRLYWYRQTLGQGPEFLTYFQNEAQLEKSRLLSDRFSAERPKGSFSTLEIQRTEQGDSAMYLCSSSTGFSYEQYFGPGTRLTVT.

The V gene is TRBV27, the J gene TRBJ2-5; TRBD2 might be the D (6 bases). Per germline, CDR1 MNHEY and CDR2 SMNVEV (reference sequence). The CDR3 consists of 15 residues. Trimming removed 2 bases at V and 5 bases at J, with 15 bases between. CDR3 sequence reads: CASSLTPGVGETQYF. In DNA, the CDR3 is TGTGCCAGCAGTTTAACGCCGGGGGTCGGGGAGACCCAGTACTTC.

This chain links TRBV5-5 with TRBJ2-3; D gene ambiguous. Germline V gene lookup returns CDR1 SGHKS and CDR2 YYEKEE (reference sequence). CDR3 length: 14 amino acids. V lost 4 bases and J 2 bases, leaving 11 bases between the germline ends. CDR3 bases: TGTGCCAGCAGCCCCAGGTGGCCCACAGATACGCAGTATTTT. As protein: CASSPRWPTDTQYF.

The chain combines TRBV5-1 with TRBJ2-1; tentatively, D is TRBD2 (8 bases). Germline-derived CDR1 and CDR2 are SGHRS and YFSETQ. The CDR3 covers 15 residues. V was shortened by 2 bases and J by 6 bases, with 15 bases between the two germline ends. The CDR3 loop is CASSLGGGRFNEQFF. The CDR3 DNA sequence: TGCGCCAGCAGCTTAGGGGGCGGGAGGTTCAATGAGCAGTTCTTC.

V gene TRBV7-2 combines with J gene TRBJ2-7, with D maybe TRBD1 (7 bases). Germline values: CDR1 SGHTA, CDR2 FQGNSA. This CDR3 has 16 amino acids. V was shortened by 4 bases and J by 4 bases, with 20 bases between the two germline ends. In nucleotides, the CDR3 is TGTGCCAGCAGCTACCGAGCAGGGGGGTCCTCTTACGAGCAGTACTTC. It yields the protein CASSYRAGGSSYEQYF.

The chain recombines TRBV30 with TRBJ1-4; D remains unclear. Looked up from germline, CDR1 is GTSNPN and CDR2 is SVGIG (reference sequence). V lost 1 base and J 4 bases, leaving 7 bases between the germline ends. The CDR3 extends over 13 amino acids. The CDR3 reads CAWSGAVNEKLFF. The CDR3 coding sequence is TGTGCCTGGAGTGGAGCGGTTAATGAAAAACTGTTTTTT. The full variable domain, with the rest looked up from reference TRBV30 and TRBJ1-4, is SQTIHQWPATLVQPVGSPLSLECTVEGTSNPNLYWYRQAAGRGLQLLFYSVGIGQISSEVPQNLSASRPQDRQFILSSKKLLLSDSGFYLCAWSGAVNEKLFFGSGTQLSVL.

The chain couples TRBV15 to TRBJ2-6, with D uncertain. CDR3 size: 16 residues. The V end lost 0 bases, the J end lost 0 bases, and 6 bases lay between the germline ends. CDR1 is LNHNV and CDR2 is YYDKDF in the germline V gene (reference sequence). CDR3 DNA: TGTGCCACCAGCAGAGATCAGAACTCTGGGGCCAACGTCCTGACTTTC. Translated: CATSRDQNSGANVLTF.